A single sample gave rise to the 28 T cell receptor beta chains below, sequenced in a study of cytomegalovirus exposure and HLA in healthy donors. Generated by immunoSEQ multiplex PCR, the TCRdb table keeps only in-frame clones and is missing some. The repertoire holds 130,000 or so clones, about 90% seen once, with approximately 2% in the top ten. Sequencing was done on a sample of PBMCs. The receptors shown here come from a woman aged 18-35 years in good health and CMV-seronegative.

This clone was recorded only once. This CDR3 is CASSLAGGGTNEQFF. In nucleotides, the CDR3 is TGTGCCAGCAGCTTAGCGGGAGGGGGTACGAATGAGCAGTTCTTC. The chain recombines TRBV5-4 with TRBJ2-1; 10 nucleotides agree with TRBD2. The CDR3 totals 15 residues. The ends lost 2 bases at V and 7 bases at J; junction bases unmatched: 6. Germline loops: CDR1 SGHNT, CDR2 YYREEE (reference sequence).

The chain is built from TRBV19 and TRBJ2-3; 10 nucleotides line up with TRBD1. CDR1 LNHDA and CDR2 SQIVND come from the germline V gene (reference sequence). This CDR3 has 17 amino acids. V lost 5 bases to trimming and J lost 5 bases; unmatched junction nucleotides: 13. The CDR3 DNA is TGTGCCAGTAGTTCAACCGGGACAGGGGTGCGTGTAGATACGCAGTATTTT. This gives the protein CASSSTGTGVRVDTQYF.

The chain couples TRBV13 to TRBJ2-7; TRBD1 matches at 10 bases. The ends lost 4 bases at V and 5 bases at J; junction bases unmatched: 8. Germline lookup yields CDR1 PRHDT and CDR2 FYEKMQ (reference sequence). The length of the CDR3 is 15 residues. CDR3 in amino acids: CASSSRDRGLHEQYF. Here the CDR3 DNA reads TGTGCCAGCAGCTCCCGGGACAGGGGTCTCCACGAGCAGTACTTC.

This chain links TRBV19 with TRBJ2-3; 10 nucleotides match TRBD2. The CDR3 runs to 15 residues. Unmatched junction bases numbered 8, after V lost 9 bases and J lost 2 bases. Germline CDR1 and CDR2: LNHDA and SQIVND (reference sequence). The DNA of the CDR3 is TGTGCCAGCGGGATGGGACTAGCGAACACAGATACGCAGTATTTT. Translated, it gives CASGMGLANTDTQYF.

In this sample, this clone turned up a few times. The V gene is TRBV28, the J gene TRBJ1-2; 9 bases agree with TRBD1. The CDR3 extends over 12 amino acids. V was pared by 8 bases and J by 8 bases, with 6 bases of the junction left unmatched. Germline V gene lookup returns CDR1 MDHEN and CDR2 SYDVKM. DNA for the CDR3: TGTGCCAGCGGGCGGGACAGGGACGGCTACACCTTC. It yields the protein CASGRDRDGYTF.

The chain carries TRBV30 and TRBJ1-2; no reliable D call. The V gene's germline CDR1 is GTSNPN and CDR2 SVGIG (reference sequence). V dropped 2 bases and J dropped 5 bases, with 12 bases sitting between them. This CDR3 contains 13 residues. The CDR3 nucleotides read TGTGCCTGGAGTCTGGGAGGTGGTTATGGCTACACCTTC. It translates to CAWSLGGGYGYTF.

The gene calls are TRBV5-5 and TRBJ1-2, with D maybe TRBD1 (6 bases). The V gene's germline CDR1 is SGHKS and CDR2 YYEKEE (reference sequence). CDR3 length: 15 amino acids. V lost 3 bases to trimming and J lost 5 bases, with 17 bases between them. This chain's CDR3 is CASSSRTTGAYGYTF. DNA for the CDR3: TGTGCCAGCAGCTCCCGGACGACAGGCGCTTATGGCTACACCTTC.

On this clone: The same CDR3 also results from other DNA sequences found in this sample. This chain uses TRBV6-1 with TRBJ2-5; 8 nucleotides agree with TRBD2. The CDR3 has 15 amino acids. Germline V gives CDR1 MNHNS, CDR2 SASEGT. With 1 base clipped from V and 2 bases from J, the junction kept 3 bases outside the gene matches. The CDR3 region is CASSEGAGAQETQYF. The DNA of the CDR3 is TGTGCCAGCAGTGAAGGAGCGGGGGCACAAGAGACCCAGTACTTC.

The V and J genes are TRBV7-2 and TRBJ1-1; D not certain. Germline CDR1 and CDR2: SGHTA and FQGNSA. The ends were cut back, 3 bases at V and 2 bases at J, with 10 bases in the middle. The length of the CDR3 is 14 residues. CDR3 sequence reads: CASSFPNRNTEAFF. CDR3 nucleotides: TGTGCCAGCAGCTTCCCGAACAGAAACACTGAAGCTTTCTTT.

The genes are TRBV25-1 and TRBJ1-2; 8 positions agree with TRBD1. This CDR3 is 16 amino acids long. V lost 7 bases and J lost 3; bases outside the gene matches: 13. Germline-derived CDR1 and CDR2 are MGHDK and SYGVNS. Written as DNA, the CDR3 is TGTGCCAGCAAGGGCCTCCGGGACAGGAAGGACTATGGCTACACCTTC. Encoded protein: CASKGLRDRKDYGYTF.

V usage is TRBV5-1 and J usage is TRBJ2-5; possible D gene TRBD1, 6 bases. The V and J ends lost 0 bases and 1 base respectively, with 13 bases between them. CDR3 length: 16 residues. The germline V gene has CDR1 SGHRS and CDR2 YFSETQ. This chain's CDR3 is CASSLEGVGSQETQYF. The CDR3 bases are TGCGCCAGCAGCTTGGAGGGGGTGGGCTCCCAAGAGACCCAGTACTTC.

This chain links TRBV7-9 with TRBJ1-5; TRBD1 aligns across 7 bases. V dropped 5 bases and J dropped 4; count of bases not matched to a gene: 2. Germline V gives CDR1 SEHNR, CDR2 FQNEAQ (reference sequence). The CDR3 is made up of 13 amino acids. CDR3 sequence (DNA): TGTGCCAGCAGCCGGGACAGTAATCAGCCCCAGCATTTT. Residues: CASSRDSNQPQHF. Full variable domain (rest looked up from reference TRBV7-9 and TRBJ1-5): DTGVSQNPRHKITKRGQNVTFRCDPISEHNRLYWYRQTLGQGPEFLTYFQNEAQLEKSRLLSDRFSAERPKGSFSTLEIQRTEQGDSAMYLCASSRDSNQPQHFGDGTRLSIL.

The chain has TRBV2 and TRBJ1-3, with D possibly being TRBD1 (5 bases). Per the germline V gene, CDR1 is SNHLY and CDR2 is FYNNEI. V was trimmed by 3 bases and J by 0 bases, leaving 12 bases between them. The CDR3 consists of 16 residues. CDR3 in DNA: TGTGCCAGCAGTGAGCAGGGATTGTACTCTGGAAACACCATATATTTT. Its translation is CASSEQGLYSGNTIYF.

V and J are TRBV6-5 and TRBJ1-2; no reliable D call. V was clipped by 6 bases and J by 8 bases, with 19 bases between them. The CDR3 covers 14 residues. Per germline, CDR1 MNHEY and CDR2 SVGAGI. The CDR3 loop reads CASRSSTRAEGYTF. The CDR3 nucleotides read TGTGCCAGCAGATCCTCCACCCGAGCGGAGGGCTACACCTTC.

V gene TRBV11-2 combines with J gene TRBJ2-7, with TRBD2 matching over 8 bases. The V segment lost 1 base and the J segment 2 bases; nucleotides outside the gene matches: 1. This CDR3 comprises 14 residues. Germline-derived CDR1 and CDR2 are SGHAT and FQNNGV. CDR3 amino acids: CASSLGGLAYEQYF. The CDR3 nucleotides read TGTGCCAGCAGCTTAGGGGGACTAGCCTACGAGCAGTACTTC.

The rearrangement links TRBV5-6 to TRBJ2-7, with 10 bases aligning to TRBD2. There are 16 residues in the CDR3. CDR1 is SGHDT and CDR2 is YYEEEE in the germline V gene. The V and J ends lost 4 bases and 1 base, in that order; junction bases with no gene match: 8. CDR3 region: CASSLVLAGESYEQYF. The CDR3 bases are TGTGCCAGCAGCCTCGTTCTAGCGGGAGAGTCCTACGAGCAGTACTTC.

This clone was counted between two and nine times. This chain connects TRBV7-9 to TRBJ2-7, with 7 bases fitting TRBD2. The ends lost 1 base at V and 2 bases at J; junction bases unmatched: 2. The CDR3 is 14 residues long. Germline lookup yields CDR1 SEHNR and CDR2 FQNEAQ (reference sequence). For the CDR3, the DNA is TGTGCCAGCAGCTTAGAAGCGGGGACCTACGAGCAGTACTTC. It specifies CASSLEAGTYEQYF.

The chain employs TRBV28 and TRBJ1-2; 7 bases line up with TRBD1. The CDR3 is 13 residues long. Germline V gene sequence: CDR1 MDHEN, CDR2 SYDVKM. After removal of 6 bases from V and 4 bases from J, the junction contained 5 bases not matched to a gene. The CDR3 here is CASSSGTVYGYTF. The CDR3 region has the DNA TGTGCCAGCAGCTCCGGGACAGTCTATGGCTACACCTTC.

The chain is built from TRBV28 and TRBJ2-3; D might be TRBD1 (5 bases). From germline, CDR1 is MDHEN and CDR2 SYDVKM. The V gene lost 3 bases and the J gene lost 2 bases, with 18 bases spanning the gap. The length of the CDR3 is 17 residues. This CDR3 reads CASSFAVSGLNTDTQYF. DNA for the CDR3: TGTGCCAGCAGTTTTGCTGTTTCAGGGCTGAACACAGATACGCAGTATTTT.

The sample holds many counts of this clone. This rearrangement joins TRBV2 to TRBJ1-3; D gene uncertain. The length of the CDR3 is 15 residues. The V end lost 1 base, the J end lost 4 bases, and 11 bases lay between the germline ends. Germline CDR1 is SNHLY and CDR2 is FYNNEI. CDR3 DNA: TGTGCCAGCAGTGAAGTAGGAGTAAGCGGAAACACCATATATTTT. Protein sequence: CASSEVGVSGNTIYF.

V and J are TRBV5-1 and TRBJ2-3, with TRBD1 identical over 8 bases. The CDR3 loop spans 13 amino acids. Germline trimming cut 0 bases from V and 6 bases from J; bases unmatched to any gene: 0. The V gene's germline CDR1 is SGHRS and CDR2 YFSETQ. The DNA of the CDR3 is TGCGCCAGCAGCTTGGGACAGGGGGATACGCAGTATTTT. Amino acids: CASSLGQGDTQYF. The whole variable domain, filled in from reference TRBV5-1 and TRBJ2-3, reads KAGVTQTPRYLIKTRGQQVTLSCSPISGHRSVSWYQQTPGQGLQFLFEYFSETQRNKGNFPGRFSGRQFSNSRSEMNVSTLELGDSALYLCASSLGQGDTQYFGPGTRLTVL.

This sequence joins TRBV21-1 and TRBJ2-1; TRBD1, the table's D call, was not compared with the DNA. TRBV21-1 is marked as a pseudogene. The CDR3 totals 12 residues. The CDR3 loop is CASSPHSYEQFF. Here the CDR3 DNA reads TGTGCCAGCAGCCCCCACAGTTATGAGCAGTTCTTC.

This sequence joins TRBV7-2 and TRBJ1-6; perhaps TRBD1 as D (6 bases). V lost 3 bases and J lost 4, with 10 bases in between. Germline V lookup: CDR1 SGHTA, CDR2 FQGNSA. This CDR3 region has 15 residues. CDR3 coding DNA: TGTGCCAGCAGCTTCGAGACAGGATATAATTCACCCCTCCACTTT. It is translated as CASSFETGYNSPLHF.

DNA of the CDR3: TGTGCCAGCAGCTTAGGGCAGACTATGAATCAGCCCCAGCATTTT. Amino acids: CASSLGQTMNQPQHF. This rearrangement joins TRBV11-2 to TRBJ1-5; D gene unclear. Trimming cost V 1 base and J 4 bases, with 11 bases left between them. Per the germline V gene, CDR1 is SGHAT and CDR2 is FQNNGV. The CDR3 sequence is 15 residues long.

The chain couples TRBV2 to TRBJ2-3; TRBD1 might be the D (6 bases). Trimming removed 2 bases from V and 4 bases from J, with 10 bases in between. This CDR3 comprises 14 residues. The germline V gene has CDR1 SNHLY and CDR2 FYNNEI. The DNA of the CDR3 is TGTGCCAGCAGTGAACACAGGGCGGCAGATACGCAGTATTTT. Amino acid sequence: CASSEHRAADTQYF. Full variable domain (remainder filled in from reference TRBV2 and TRBJ2-3): EPEVTQTPSHQVTQMGQEVILRCVPISNHLYFYWYRQILGQKVEFLVSFYNNEISEKSEIFDDQFSVERPDGSNFTLKIRSTKLEDSAMYFCASSEHRAADTQYFGPGTRLTVL.

The chain uses TRBV4-2 and TRBJ1-1; TRBD1 agrees at 7 bases. Germline CDR1 is LGHNA and CDR2 is YNFKEQ. Trimming removed 5 bases from V and 2 bases from J; junction bases left unmatched: 8. The CDR3 loop spans 15 amino acids. The CDR3 sequence: CASSNRAGGNTEAFF. In DNA form, the CDR3 reads TGTGCCAGCAGCAATAGGGCAGGGGGTAACACTGAAGCTTTCTTT.

The rearrangement links TRBV10-3 to TRBJ1-6; 7 nucleotides align to TRBD1. The CDR3 loop spans 15 amino acids. J was trimmed by 9 bases and V by 4 bases; bases with no gene match: 9. The germline V gene encodes CDR1 ENHRY and CDR2 SYGVKD. In nucleotides, the CDR3 is TGTGCCATCAGTGGGGGACGGACAGGCGGTTCACCCCTCCACTTT. Its translation is CAISGGRTGGSPLHF.

The rearrangement links TRBV6-7 to TRBJ1-2; D might be TRBD1 (6 bases). TRBV6-7 is given ORF status, its function remaining uncertain. V dropped 2 bases and J dropped 4 bases, with 17 bases sitting between them. The CDR3 is made up of 16 amino acids. The chain's CDR3 is CASSYGGERGSYGYTF. CDR3 nucleotides: TGTGCCAGCAGTTACGGCGGAGAGAGGGGGTCCTATGGCTACACCTTC.